These T cell receptor beta chains were read from a single sample in a study of blood T cell repertoires in COVID-19. Clones were read by immunoSEQ multiplex PCR, and TCRdb kept only the in-frame ones, dropping some. This table holds about 270,000 clones, under 90% found once. Sample: peripheral blood. The source of these receptors is a woman between 18 and 29 years old with acute or convalescent COVID-19. CDR3s include the opening cysteine and the closing phenylalanine or tryptophan. D genes are given only for firm matches. The size of a clone is reported for some rows only, either as once, few or many, or as a class for expanded clones.

clone_size,v_call,d_call,j_call,cdr3_aa,cdr3_nt
.,TRBV12-5,TRBD2,TRBJ2-3,CASASGVAGDTDTQYF,TGTGCTAGTGCCTCGGGGGTAGCGGGGGACACAGATACGCAGTATTTT
.,TRBV7-2,.,TRBJ2-2,CASSLGSEQELFF,TGTGCCAGCAGCTTAGGGAGTGAGCAGGAGCTGTTTTTT
.,TRBV5-4,.,TRBJ1-2,CASSLYGAGYGYTF,TGTGCCAGCAGCTTGTACGGTGCGGGATATGGCTACACCTTC
.,TRBV13,.,TRBJ2-1,CASSLVMGRPYNEQFF,TGTGCCAGCAGCCTTGTTATGGGGAGACCCTACAATGAGCAGTTCTTC
.,TRBV6-1,.,TRBJ1-2,CASSEEAGRHYGYTF,TGTGCCAGCAGTGAAGAAGCGGGGAGGCACTATGGCTACACCTTC
few,TRBV7-3,TRBD2,TRBJ2-3,CASSLIGLAGGHTDTQYF,TGTGCCAGCAGCTTAATCGGACTAGCGGGAGGACACACAGATACGCAGTATTTT
.,TRBV6-2/TRBV6-3,.,TRBJ2-7,CASSYDLSFQGGAGVTYEQYF,TGTGCCAGCAGTTACGATTTATCTTTCCAGGGGGGAGCGGGCGTAACCTACGAGCAGTACTTC
few,TRBV6-6,.,TRBJ1-2,CASSYTGDGSSYTF,TGTGCCAGCAGTTACACGGGGGACGGCAGTAGCTACACCTTC
.,TRBV29-1,TRBD1,TRBJ1-1,CSGGQGGGTEAFF,TGCAGCGGGGGACAGGGAGGGGGCACTGAAGCTTTCTTT
.,TRBV24-1,.,TRBJ2-5,CATSEPQLGQETQYF,TGTGCCACCAGTGAGCCACAGTTGGGTCAAGAGACCCAGTACTTC
.,TRBV19,TRBD1,TRBJ1-1,CASTMDRGLSEAFF,TGTGCCAGTACTATGGACAGGGGGCTTTCTGAAGCTTTCTTT
.,TRBV19,TRBD2,TRBJ2-6,CASSIPGLAGFSGANVLTF,TGTGCCAGTAGTATCCCGGGACTAGCGGGATTCTCTGGGGCCAACGTCCTGACTTTC
few,TRBV5-1,TRBD1,TRBJ2-7,CASSLTGEAYEQYF,TGCGCCAGCAGCTTGACAGGGGAAGCCTACGAGCAGTACTTC